This T cell receptor beta chain was sequenced for a study of monozygotic twins with inflammatory bowel disease. Study results and limitations: The co-twins with IBD showed lower TCRbeta diversity (inverse Simpson) than their healthy siblings.

The CDR3 extends over 17 amino acids. Germline CDR1 MNHNS, CDR2 SASEGT. On this clonotype: Its antigen is currently unknown.

TCRdb reprocessed the 5' RACE reads, with one entry per CDR3 protein and no DNA. This sample's table reports approximately 340,000 distinct CDR3 sequences. This TCR was sampled from a human donor with ulcerative colitis or Crohn's disease, or a healthy co-twin of an affected twin (not recorded which). The rearrangement links TRBV6-1 to TRBJ1-2; the D call of TRBD1 rests on TCRdb alone, since no DNA is present to check it. Sequencing was done on a sample of blood. CDR3 loop: CASARDRSTPLNYGYTF.